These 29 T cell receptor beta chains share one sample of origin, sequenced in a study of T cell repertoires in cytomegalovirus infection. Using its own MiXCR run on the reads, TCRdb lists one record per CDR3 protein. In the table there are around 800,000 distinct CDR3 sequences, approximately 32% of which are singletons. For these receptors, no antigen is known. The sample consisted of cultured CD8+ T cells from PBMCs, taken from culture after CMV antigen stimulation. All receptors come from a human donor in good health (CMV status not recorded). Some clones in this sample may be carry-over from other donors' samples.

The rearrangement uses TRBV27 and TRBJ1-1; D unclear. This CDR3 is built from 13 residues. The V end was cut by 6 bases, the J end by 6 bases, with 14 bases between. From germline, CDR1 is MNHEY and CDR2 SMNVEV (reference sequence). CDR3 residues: CASSRVRNSEAFF. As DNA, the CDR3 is TGTGCCAGCAGCCGAGTAAGGAATTCTGAAGCTTTCTTT.

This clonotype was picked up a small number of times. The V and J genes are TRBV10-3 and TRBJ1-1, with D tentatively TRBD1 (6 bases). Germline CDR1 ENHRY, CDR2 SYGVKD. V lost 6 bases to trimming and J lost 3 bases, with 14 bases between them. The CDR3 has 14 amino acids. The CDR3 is CAISADRRDTEAFF. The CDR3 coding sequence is TGTGCCATCAGCGCCGACAGGAGGGACACTGAAGCTTTCTTT.

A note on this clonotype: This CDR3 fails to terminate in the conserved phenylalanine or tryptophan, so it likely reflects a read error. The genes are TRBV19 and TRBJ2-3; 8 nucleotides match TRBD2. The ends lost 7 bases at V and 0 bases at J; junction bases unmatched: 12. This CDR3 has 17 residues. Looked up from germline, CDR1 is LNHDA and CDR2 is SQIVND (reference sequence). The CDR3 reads CASTVTSVDPSTDTQYC. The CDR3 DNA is TGTGCCAGTACCGTGACTAGCGTAGACCCTAGCACAGATACGCAGTATTGT.

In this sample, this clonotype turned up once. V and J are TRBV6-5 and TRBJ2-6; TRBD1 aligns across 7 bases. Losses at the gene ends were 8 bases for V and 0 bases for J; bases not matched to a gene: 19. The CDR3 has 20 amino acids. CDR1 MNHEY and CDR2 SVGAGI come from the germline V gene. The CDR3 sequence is CASGSLMRDSPVSGANVLTF. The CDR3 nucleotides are TGTGCCAGCGGATCCCTCATGAGGGACAGTCCTGTCTCTGGGGCCAACGTCCTGACTTTC.

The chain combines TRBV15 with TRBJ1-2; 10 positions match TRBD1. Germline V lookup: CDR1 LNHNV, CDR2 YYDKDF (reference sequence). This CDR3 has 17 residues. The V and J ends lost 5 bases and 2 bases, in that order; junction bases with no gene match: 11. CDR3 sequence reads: CATSGLRDRGPNYGYTF. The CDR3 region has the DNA TGTGCCACCAGCGGCCTCCGGGACAGGGGACCCAACTATGGCTACACCTTC.

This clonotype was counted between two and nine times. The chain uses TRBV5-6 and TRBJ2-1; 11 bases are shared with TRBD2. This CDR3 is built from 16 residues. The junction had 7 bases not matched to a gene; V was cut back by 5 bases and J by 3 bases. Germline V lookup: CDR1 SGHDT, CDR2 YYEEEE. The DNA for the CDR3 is TGTGCCAGCAGAAGCCGACTAGCGGGGAACTACAATGAGCAGTTCTTC. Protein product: CASRSRLAGNYNEQFF.

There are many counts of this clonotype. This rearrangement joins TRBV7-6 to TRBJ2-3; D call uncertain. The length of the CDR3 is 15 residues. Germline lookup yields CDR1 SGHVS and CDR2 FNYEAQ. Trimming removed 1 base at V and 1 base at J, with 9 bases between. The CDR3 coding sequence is TGTGCCAGCAGCTTAGTCGCAATCGGCACAGATACGCAGTATTTT. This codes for CASSLVAIGTDTQYF.

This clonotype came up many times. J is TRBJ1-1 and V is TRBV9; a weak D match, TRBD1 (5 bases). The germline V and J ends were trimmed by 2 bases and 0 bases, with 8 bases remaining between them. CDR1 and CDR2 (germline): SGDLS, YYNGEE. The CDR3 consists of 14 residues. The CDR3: CASSVGTLNTEAFF. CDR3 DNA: TGTGCCAGCAGCGTTGGGACGCTGAACACTGAAGCTTTCTTT. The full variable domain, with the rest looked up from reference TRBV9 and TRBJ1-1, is DSGVTQTPKHLITATGQRVTLRCSPRSGDLSVYWYQQSLDQGLQFLIQYYNGEERAKGNILERFSAQQFPDLHSELNLSSLELGDSALYFCASSVGTLNTEAFFGQGTRLTVV.

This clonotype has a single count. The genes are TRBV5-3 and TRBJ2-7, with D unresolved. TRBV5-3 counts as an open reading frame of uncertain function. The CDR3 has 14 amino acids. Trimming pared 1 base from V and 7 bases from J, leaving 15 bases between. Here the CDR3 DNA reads TGTGCCAGAAGCTTGAAACAGTCCCTACGAGAGCAGTACTTC. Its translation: CARSLKQSLREQYF.

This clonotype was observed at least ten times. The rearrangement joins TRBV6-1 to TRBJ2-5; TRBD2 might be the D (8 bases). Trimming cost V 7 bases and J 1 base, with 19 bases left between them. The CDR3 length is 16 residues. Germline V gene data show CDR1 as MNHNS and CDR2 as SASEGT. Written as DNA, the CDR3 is TGTGCCAGCACCCCGGGAGGGGGCCTCTCCCAAGAGACCCAGTACTTC. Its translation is CASTPGGGLSQETQYF.

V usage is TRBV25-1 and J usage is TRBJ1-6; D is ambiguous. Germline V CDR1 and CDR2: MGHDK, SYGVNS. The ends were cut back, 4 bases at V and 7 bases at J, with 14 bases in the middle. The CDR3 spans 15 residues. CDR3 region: CASSVTVPTNSPLHF. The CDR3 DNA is TGTGCCAGCAGTGTTACGGTCCCTACCAATTCACCCCTCCACTTT.

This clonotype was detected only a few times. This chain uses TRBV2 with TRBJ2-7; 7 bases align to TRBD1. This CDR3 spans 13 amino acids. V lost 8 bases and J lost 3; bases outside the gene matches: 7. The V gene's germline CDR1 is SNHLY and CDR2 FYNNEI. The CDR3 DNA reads TGTGCCAGCCTCGGGACAGATAGCTACGAGCAGTACTTC. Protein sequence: CASLGTDSYEQYF. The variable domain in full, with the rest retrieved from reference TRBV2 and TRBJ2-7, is EPEVTQTPSHQVTQMGQEVILRCVPISNHLYFYWYRQILGQKVEFLVSFYNNEISEKSEIFDDQFSVERPDGSNFTLKIRSTKLEDSAMYFCASLGTDSYEQYFGPGTRLTVT.

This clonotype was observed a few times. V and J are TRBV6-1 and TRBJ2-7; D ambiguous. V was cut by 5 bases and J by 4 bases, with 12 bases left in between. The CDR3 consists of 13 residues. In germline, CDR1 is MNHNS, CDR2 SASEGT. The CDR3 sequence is CASSPITAYEQYF. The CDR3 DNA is TGTGCCAGCAGTCCTATAACAGCGTACGAGCAGTACTTC.

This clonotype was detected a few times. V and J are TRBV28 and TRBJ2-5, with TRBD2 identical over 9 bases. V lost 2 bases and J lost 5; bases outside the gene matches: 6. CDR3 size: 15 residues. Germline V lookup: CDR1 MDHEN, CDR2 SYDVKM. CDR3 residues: CASSLIAGVLETQYF. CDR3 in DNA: TGTGCCAGCAGTTTAATAGCGGGGGTCCTGGAGACCCAGTACTTC.

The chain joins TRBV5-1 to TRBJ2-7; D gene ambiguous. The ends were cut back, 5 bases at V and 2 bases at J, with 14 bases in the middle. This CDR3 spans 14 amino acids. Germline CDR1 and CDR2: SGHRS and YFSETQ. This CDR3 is CASRATSPPYEQYV. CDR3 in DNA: TGCGCCAGCAGGGCGACTTCTCCTCCCTACGAGCAGTACGTC.

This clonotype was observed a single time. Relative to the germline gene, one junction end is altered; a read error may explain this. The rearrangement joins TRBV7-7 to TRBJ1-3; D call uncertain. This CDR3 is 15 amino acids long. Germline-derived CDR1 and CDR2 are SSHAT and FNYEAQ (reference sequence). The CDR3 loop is CASSLWPLSGNTIYF. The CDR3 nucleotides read TGTGCTAGCAGCTTATGGCCGCTCTCTGGAAACACCATATATTTT.

CDR3 amino acids: CASSPAGLMAQYF. The CDR3 nucleotides read TGTGCCAGCAGCCCCGCCGGCCTTATGGCGCAGTATTTT. The chain uses TRBV7-9 and TRBJ2-3; the D is unclear. Germline V gene lookup returns CDR1 SEHNR and CDR2 FQNEAQ (reference sequence). The CDR3 has 13 residues. The V and J ends lost 5 bases and 10 bases respectively, with 16 bases between them.

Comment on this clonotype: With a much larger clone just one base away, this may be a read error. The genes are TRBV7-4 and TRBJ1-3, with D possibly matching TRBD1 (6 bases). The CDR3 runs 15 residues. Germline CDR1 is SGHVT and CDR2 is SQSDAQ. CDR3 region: CTSSSDRDSGNTIYF. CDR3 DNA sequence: TGTACCAGCAGCTCGGACAGAGACTCTGGAAACACCATATATTTT.

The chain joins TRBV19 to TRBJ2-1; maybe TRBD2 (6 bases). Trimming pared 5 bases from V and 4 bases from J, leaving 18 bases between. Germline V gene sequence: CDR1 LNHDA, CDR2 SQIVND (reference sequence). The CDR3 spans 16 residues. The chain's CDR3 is CASSSNRGTFYNEQFF. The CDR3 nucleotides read TGTGCCAGTAGTTCGAATCGGGGGACTTTTTACAATGAGCAGTTCTTC. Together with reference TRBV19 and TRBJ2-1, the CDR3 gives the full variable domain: DGGITQSPKYLFRKEGQNVTLSCEQNLNHDAMYWYRQDPGQGLRLIYYSQIVNDFQKGDIAEGYSVSREKKESFPLTVTSAQKNPTAFYLCASSSNRGTFYNEQFFGPGTRLTVL.

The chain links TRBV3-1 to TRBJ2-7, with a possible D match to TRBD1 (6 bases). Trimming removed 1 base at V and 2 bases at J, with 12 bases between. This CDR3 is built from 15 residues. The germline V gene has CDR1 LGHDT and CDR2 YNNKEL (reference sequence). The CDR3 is CASSQGGGSTYEQYF. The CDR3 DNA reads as TGTGCCAGCAGCCAAGGTGGGGGCTCAACCTACGAGCAGTACTTC.

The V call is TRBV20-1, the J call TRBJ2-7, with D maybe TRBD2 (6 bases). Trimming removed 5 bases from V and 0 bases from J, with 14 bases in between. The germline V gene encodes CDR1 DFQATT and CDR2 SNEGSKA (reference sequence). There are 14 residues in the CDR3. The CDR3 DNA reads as TGCAGTGCTTTGAGGGACTCGAGCTCCTACGAGCAGTACTTC. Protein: CSALRDSSSYEQYF.

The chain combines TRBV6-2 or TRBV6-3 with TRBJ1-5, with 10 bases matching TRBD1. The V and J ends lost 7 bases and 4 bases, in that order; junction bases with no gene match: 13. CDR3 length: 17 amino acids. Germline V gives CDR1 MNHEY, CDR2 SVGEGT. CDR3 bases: TGTGCCAGCACCCTTCGGGGACAGGGGTTTCGGAATCAGCCCCAGCATTTT. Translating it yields CASTLRGQGFRNQPQHF.

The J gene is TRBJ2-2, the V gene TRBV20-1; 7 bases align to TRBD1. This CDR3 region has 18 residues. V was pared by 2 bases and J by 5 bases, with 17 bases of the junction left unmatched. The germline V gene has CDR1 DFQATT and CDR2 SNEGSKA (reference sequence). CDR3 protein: CSARSRDSLNVETGELFF. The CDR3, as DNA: TGCAGTGCTAGATCCCGGGACAGCCTAAACGTGGAAACCGGGGAGCTGTTTTTT.

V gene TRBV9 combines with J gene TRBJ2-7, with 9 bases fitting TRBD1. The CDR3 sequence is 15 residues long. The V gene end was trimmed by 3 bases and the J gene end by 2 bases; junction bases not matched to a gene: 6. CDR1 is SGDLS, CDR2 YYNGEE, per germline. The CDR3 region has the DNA TGTGCCAGCAGCGCCGCCGGGACAGGGACCTACGAGCAGTACTTC. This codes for CASSAAGTGTYEQYF. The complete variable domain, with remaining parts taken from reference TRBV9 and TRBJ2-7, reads DSGVTQTPKHLITATGQRVTLRCSPRSGDLSVYWYQQSLDQGLQFLIQYYNGEERAKGNILERFSAQQFPDLHSELNLSSLELGDSALYFCASSAAGTGTYEQYFGPGTRLTVT.

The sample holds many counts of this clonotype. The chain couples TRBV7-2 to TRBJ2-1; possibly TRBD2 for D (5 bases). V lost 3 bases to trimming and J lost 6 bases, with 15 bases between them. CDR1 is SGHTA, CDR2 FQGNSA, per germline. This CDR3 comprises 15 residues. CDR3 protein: CASSFGPGSGNEQFF. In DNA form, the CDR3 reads TGTGCCAGCAGCTTCGGCCCGGGGAGCGGCAATGAGCAGTTCTTC. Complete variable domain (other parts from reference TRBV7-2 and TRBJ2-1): GAGVSQSPSNKVTEKGKDVELRCDPISGHTALYWYRQSLGQGLEFLIYFQGNSAPDKSGLPSDRFSAERTGGSVSTLTIQRTQQEDSAVYLCASSFGPGSGNEQFFGPGTRLTVL.

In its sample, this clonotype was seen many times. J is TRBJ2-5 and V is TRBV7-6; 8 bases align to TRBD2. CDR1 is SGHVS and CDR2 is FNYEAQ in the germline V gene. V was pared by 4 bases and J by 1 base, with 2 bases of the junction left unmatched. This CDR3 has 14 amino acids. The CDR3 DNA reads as TGTGCCAGCAGCTCACTAGCGGTCCAAGAGACCCAGTACTTC. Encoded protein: CASSSLAVQETQYF.

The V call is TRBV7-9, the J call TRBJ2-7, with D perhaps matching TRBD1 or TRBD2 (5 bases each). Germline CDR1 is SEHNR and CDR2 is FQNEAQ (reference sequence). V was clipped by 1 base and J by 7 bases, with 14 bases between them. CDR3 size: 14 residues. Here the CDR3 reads CASSLVAGTGEQYV. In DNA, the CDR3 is TGTGCCAGCAGCTTAGTGGCAGGGACGGGAGAGCAGTACGTC.

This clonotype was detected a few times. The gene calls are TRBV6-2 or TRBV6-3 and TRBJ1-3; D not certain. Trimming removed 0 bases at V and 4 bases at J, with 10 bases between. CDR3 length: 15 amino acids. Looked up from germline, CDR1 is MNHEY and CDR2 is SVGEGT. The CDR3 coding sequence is TGTGCCAGCAGTTACTCGCCCGGGGAAGGAAACACCATATATTTT. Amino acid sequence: CASSYSPGEGNTIYF.

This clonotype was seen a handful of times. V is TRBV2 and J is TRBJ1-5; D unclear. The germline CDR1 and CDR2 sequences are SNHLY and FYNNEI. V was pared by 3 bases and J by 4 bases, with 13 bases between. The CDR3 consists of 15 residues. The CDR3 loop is CASSEELGRNQPQHF. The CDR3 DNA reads TGTGCCAGCAGTGAGGAATTGGGTCGGAATCAGCCCCAGCATTTT.